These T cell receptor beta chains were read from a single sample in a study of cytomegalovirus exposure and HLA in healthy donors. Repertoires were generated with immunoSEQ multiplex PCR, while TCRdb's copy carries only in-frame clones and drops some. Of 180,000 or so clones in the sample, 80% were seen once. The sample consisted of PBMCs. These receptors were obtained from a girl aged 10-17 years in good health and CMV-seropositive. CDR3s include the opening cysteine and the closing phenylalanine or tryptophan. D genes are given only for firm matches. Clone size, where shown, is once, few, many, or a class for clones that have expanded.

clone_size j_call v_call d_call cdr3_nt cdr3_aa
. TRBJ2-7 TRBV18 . TGTGCCAGCTCACATGGGCACGAGCAGTACTTC CASSHGHEQYF
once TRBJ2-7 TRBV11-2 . TGTGCCAGCAGCTTAGGGAGGGCCTCATACGAGCAGTACTTC CASSLGRASYEQYF
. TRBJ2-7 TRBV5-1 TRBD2 TGCGCCAGCAGCTCCAGTGGGGCGGGGGGCTACGAGCAGTACTTC CASSSSGAGGYEQYF
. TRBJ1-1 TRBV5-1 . TGCGCCAGCAGCTTGGTATCCGCGGGAAATACTGAAGCTTTCTTT CASSLVSAGNTEAFF
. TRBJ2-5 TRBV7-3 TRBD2 TGTGCCAGCAGCCTATTACCTTTTCGGGCGGGAGGACGGGAGACCCAGTACTTC CASSLLPFRAGGRETQYF
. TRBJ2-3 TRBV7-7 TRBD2 TGTGCTAGCAGCTTAGAATCACTAGCGGGAGGTTACACAGATACGCAGTATTTT CASSLESLAGGYTDTQYF
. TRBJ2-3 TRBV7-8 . TGTGCCAGCAATCTAAGGGAGGTGGGGACAGATACGCAGTATTTT CASNLREVGTDTQYF
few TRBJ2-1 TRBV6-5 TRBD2 TGTGCCAGCAGCCGTAGCGGGGTAGGGGGTGAGCAGTTCTTC CASSRSGVGGEQFF
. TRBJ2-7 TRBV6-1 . TGTGCCAGCAGCCTTATACAGGTTAGCTCCTACGAGCAGTACTTC CASSLIQVSSYEQYF
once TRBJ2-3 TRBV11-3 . TGTGCCAGCAGCTTCCTTTCAGATACGCAGTATTTT CASSFLSDTQYF
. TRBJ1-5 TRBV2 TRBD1 TGTGCCAGCAAAAGCACAGGGGGCGGACAGCCCCAGCATTTT CASKSTGGGQPQHF
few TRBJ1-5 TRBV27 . TGTGCCAGCAGTTTCGCAGGTGATCATAGCAATCAGCCCCAGCATTTT CASSFAGDHSNQPQHF
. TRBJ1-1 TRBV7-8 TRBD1 TGTGCCAGCAGCTTAGAGGGAGGGATAAGACAGGGGACTGAAGCTTTCTTT CASSLEGGIRQGTEAFF
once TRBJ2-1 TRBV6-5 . TGTGCCAGCAGGAGGGATAACAATGAGCAGTTCTTC CASRRDNNEQFF
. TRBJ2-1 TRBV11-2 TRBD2 TGTGCCAGCAGCTTAGCGGGAGGGCCTCCCTACAATGAGCAGTTCTTC CASSLAGGPPYNEQFF
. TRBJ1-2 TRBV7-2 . TGTGCCAGCAGCTTAGATGGTACGGGGTACGGAGGCTACACCTTC CASSLDGTGYGGYTF
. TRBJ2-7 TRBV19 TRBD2 TGTGCCAGTAGTTTAGCGGGAGCCTCCTACGAGCAGTACTTC CASSLAGASYEQYF
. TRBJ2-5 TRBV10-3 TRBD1 TGTGCCATCCAGGGGGCTGGGGAGACCCAGTACTTC CAIQGAGETQYF
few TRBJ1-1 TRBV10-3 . TGTGCCATCAGACATAGGACAGAAGGTACTGAAGCTTTCTTT CAIRHRTEGTEAFF
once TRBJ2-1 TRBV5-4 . TGTGCCAGCAGCTTGTGGCCCCTCGTTGTCTTC CASSLWPLVVF
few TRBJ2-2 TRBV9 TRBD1 TGTGCCAGCAGCGTAGTGGGACAGGGAACCGGGGAGCTGTTTTTT CASSVVGQGTGELFF
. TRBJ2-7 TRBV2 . TGTGCCAGCAGTTTCGGGACTCCCGGGCTCTACGAGCAGTACTTC CASSFGTPGLYEQYF
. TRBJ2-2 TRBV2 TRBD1 TGTGCCAGCAGGACAAGGACAGGGGGCCCCGGGGAGCTGTTTTTT CASRTRTGGPGELFF
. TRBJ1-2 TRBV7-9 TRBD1 TGTGCCAGCAGCTCAGACAGGGTGTCGGAGGGCTATGGCTACACCTTC CASSSDRVSEGYGYTF
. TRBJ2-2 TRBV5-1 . TGCGCCAGCAGCCCAGGATTGGCACTTCGGGACACACACACCGGGGAGCTGTTTTTT CASSPGLALRDTHTGELFF
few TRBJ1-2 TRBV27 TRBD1 TGTGCCAGCGGTGCCGGGACAGACTATGGCTACACCTTC CASGAGTDYGYTF
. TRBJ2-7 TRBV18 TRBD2 TGTGCCAGCTCACCTTCTAGCGGGAGCCCCGGGGGGGTTCGGGAGCAGTACTTC CASSPSSGSPGGVREQYF
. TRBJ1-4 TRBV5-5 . TGTGCCAGCAGCTTGGTTAAGGGGACGGGGGGTCAGGAACTGTTTTTT CASSLVKGTGGQELFF
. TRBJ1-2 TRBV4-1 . TGCGCCAGCAGCCAAGTAACGCGGGCCCTCCGGGGCTACACCTTC CASSQVTRALRGYTF
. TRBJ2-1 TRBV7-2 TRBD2 TGTGCCAGCGGTACACTAGCGGGAGTGACCTACAATGAGCAGTTCTTC CASGTLAGVTYNEQFF
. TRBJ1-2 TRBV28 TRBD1 TGTGCCAGCAGTTTTAGTCCGGGACAGGGGGTGGAGGACTATGGCTACACCTTC CASSFSPGQGVEDYGYTF
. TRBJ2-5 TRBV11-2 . TGTGCCAGCAGCTTACGTGTCGGTTGGGAGACCCAGTACTTC CASSLRVGWETQYF
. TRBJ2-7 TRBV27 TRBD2 TGTGCCAGCAGTTTTTCTAGCGGGAACGAGCAGTACTTC CASSFSSGNEQYF
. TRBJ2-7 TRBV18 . TGTGCCAGCTCACCCACGTACCGACAGCAGACAATCCCCTACGAGCAGTACTTC CASSPTYRQQTIPYEQYF
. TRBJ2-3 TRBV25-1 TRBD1 TGTGCCAGTGACGGACAGGGGGCCTTCAGCACAGATACGCAGTATTTT CASDGQGAFSTDTQYF
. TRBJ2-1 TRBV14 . TGTGCCAGCAGCCAGGGGGAACGACTAGGGCAGTTCTTC CASSQGERLGQFF
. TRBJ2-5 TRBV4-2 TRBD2 TGTGCCAGCAGCCCCCCCCGGGCTAGCGGGAGGGAGACCCAGTACTTC CASSPPRASGRETQYF
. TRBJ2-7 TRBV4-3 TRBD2 TGCGCCAGCAGCCAACGCCGGGAGCGGGAGTACGAGCAGTACTTC CASSQRREREYEQYF
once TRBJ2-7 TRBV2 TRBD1 TGTGCCAGCAGTGACTTTGATTGGGACAGGGACCACGAGCAGTACTTC CASSDFDWDRDHEQYF
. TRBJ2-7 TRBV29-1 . TGCAGCGTTGGGGGAGCGGATTCCTACGAGCAGTACTTC CSVGGADSYEQYF
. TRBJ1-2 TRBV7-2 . TGTGCCAGCAGCTTAGCGGAGAATAACTATGGCTACACCTTC CASSLAENNYGYTF
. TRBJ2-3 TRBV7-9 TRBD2 TGTGCCAGCAGCTTTTTTTTAAGTGGGACTAGCGGGAGCACAGATACGCAGTATTTT CASSFFLSGTSGSTDTQYF
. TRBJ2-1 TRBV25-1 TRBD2 TGTGCCAGCGCCCTCCGTGGGCGGGAGTACAATGAGCAGTTCTTC CASALRGREYNEQFF
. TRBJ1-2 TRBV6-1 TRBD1 TGTGCCAGCAGTGAATCCCGAGGACAGGGGGCGCGGGGCTACACCTTC CASSESRGQGARGYTF
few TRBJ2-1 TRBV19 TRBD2 TGTGCCAGTAGTATCGACCCCGCTTCTAGCGGGACCCCTGGCCGGGAGCAGTTCTTC CASSIDPASSGTPGREQFF
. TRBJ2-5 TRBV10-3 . TGTGCCATCAGTGAGGGCTTTTTAGAGACCCAGTACTTC CAISEGFLETQYF
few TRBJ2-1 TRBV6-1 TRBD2 TGTGCCAGCAGTGAAGACCAGCGGGGCGGGGATGAGCAGTTCTTC CASSEDQRGGDEQFF
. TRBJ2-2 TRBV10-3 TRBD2 TGTGCCATCAGTGAGACTAGCGGACGCCAAGGGGAGCTGTTTTTT CAISETSGRQGELFF
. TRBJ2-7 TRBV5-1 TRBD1 TGCGCCAGTTCCGGGACAGGGGGCTCCTACGAGCAGTACTTC CASSGTGGSYEQYF
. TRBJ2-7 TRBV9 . TGTGCCAGCAGCCCCGACCAAGGGGGGGGGACCTACGAGCAGTACTTC CASSPDQGGGTYEQYF
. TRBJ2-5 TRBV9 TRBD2 TGTGCCAGCAGCCTTACCCCGGGACTAGGCCAAGAGACCCAGTACTTC CASSLTPGLGQETQYF
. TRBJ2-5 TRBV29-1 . TGCAGCGCCCGGGATAGAGAGACCCAGTACTTC CSARDRETQYF
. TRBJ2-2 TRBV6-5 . TGTGCCAGCAGTTACCAGGGTACGAACACCGGGGAGCTGTTTTTT CASSYQGTNTGELFF
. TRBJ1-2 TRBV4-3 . TGCGCCAGCAGCCACCAGGGTGGGGCCCCTAACTATGGCTACACCTTC CASSHQGGAPNYGYTF
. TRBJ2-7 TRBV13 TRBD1 TGTGCCAGCAGCTTAGGCATGGGGACAGGGGTCTACGAGCAGTACTTC CASSLGMGTGVYEQYF